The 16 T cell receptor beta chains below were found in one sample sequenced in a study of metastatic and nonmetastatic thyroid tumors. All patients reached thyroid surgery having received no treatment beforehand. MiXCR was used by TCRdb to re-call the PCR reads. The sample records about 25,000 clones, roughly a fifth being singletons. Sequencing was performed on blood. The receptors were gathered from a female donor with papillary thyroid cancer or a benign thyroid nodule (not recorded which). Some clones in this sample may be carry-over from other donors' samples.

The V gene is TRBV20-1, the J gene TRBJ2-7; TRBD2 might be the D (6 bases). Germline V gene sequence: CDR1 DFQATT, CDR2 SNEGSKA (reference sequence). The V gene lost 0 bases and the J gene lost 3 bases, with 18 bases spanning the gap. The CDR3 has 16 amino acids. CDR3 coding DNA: TGCAGTGCTAGAGACCGGGACTTCTCCGGTAACTACGAGCAGTACTTC. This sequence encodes CSARDRDFSGNYEQYF.

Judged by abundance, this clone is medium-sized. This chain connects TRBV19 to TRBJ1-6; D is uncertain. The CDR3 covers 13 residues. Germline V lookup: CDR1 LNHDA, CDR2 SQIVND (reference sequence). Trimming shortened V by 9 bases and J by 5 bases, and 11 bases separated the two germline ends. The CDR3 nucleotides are TGTGCCAGCGGGTTGGGGAATAATTCACCCCTCCACTTT. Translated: CASGLGNNSPLHF.

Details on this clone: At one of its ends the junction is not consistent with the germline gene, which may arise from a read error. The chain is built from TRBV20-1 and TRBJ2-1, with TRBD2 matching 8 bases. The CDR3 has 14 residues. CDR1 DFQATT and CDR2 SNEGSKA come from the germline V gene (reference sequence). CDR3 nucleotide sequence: TGCCGTGCCCTTAGCGGGATCCACAACAATGAGCAGCTCTTC. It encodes CRALSGIHNNEQLF.

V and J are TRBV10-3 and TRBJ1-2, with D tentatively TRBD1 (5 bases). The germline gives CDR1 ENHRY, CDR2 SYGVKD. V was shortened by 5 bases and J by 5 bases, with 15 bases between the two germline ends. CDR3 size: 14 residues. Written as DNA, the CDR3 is TGTGCCATCAGTTCCCACAGGCAGGGATATGGCTACACCTTC. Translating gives CAISSHRQGYGYTF.

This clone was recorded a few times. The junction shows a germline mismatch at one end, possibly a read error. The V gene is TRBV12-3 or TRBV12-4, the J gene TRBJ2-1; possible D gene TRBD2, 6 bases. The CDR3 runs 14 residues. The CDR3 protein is CASSLRDSFNEQFF. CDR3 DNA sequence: TGTGCCAGCAGTCTACGGGACTCCTTCAATGAGCAGTTCTTC.

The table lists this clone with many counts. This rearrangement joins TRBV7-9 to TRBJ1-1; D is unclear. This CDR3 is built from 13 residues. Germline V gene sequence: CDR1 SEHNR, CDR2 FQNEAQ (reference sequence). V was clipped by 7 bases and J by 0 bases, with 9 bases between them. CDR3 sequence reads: CASTPHMNTEAFF. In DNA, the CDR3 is TGTGCCAGCACCCCCCACATGAACACTGAAGCTTTCTTT.

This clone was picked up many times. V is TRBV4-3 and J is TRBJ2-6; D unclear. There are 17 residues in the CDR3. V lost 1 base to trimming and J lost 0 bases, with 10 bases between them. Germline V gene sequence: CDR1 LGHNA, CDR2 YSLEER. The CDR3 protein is CASSQVYEVSGANVLTF. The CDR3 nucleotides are TGCGCCAGCAGCCAAGTTTACGAGGTCTCTGGGGCCAACGTCCTGACTTTC.

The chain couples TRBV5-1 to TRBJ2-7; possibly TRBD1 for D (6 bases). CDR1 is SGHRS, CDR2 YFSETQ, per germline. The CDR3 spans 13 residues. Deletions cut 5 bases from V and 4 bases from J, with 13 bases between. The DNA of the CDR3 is TGCGCCAGCAGTACAGGGTTCAGATACGAGCAGTACTTC. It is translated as CASSTGFRYEQYF.

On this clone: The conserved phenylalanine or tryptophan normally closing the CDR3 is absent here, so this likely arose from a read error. CDR3 in amino acids: CDSSGTSGSYDEQFC. In DNA form, the CDR3 reads TGTGACAGCAGCGGGACTAGCGGGAGTTACGATGAGCAGTTCTGC. The gene calls are TRBV9 and TRBJ2-1, with 14 bases lining up with TRBD2. CDR3 length: 15 amino acids. CDR1 SGDLS and CDR2 YYNGEE come from the germline V gene.

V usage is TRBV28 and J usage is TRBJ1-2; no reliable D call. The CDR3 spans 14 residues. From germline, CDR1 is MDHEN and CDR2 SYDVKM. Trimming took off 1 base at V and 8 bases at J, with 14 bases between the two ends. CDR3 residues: CASSLSRTIVGYTF. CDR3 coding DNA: TGTGCCAGCAGTTTATCCAGGACGATTGTGGGCTACACCTTC.

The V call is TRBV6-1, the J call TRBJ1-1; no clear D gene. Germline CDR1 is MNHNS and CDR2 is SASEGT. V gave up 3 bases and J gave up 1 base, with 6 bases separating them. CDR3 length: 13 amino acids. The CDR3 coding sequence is TGTGCCAGCAGTGAGCCCGGGAACACTGAAGCTTTCTTT. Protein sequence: CASSEPGNTEAFF.

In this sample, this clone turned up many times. CDR3 bases: TGTGCCAGCAGCTCTAGCAATGAGCAGTTCTTC. Protein: CASSSSNEQFF. The rearrangement joins TRBV11-1 to TRBJ2-1; no clear D. The V end lost 4 bases, the J end lost 6 bases, and 4 bases lay between the germline ends. The CDR3 consists of 11 residues. Germline lookup yields CDR1 SGHAT and CDR2 FQDESV (reference sequence).

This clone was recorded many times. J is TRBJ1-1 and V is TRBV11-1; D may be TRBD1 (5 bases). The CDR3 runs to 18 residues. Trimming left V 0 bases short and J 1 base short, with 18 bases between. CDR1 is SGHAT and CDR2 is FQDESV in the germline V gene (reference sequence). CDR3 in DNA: TGTGCCAGCAGCTTAGCGACCGGGACTACCTGGGGGAACACTGAAGCTTTCTTT. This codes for CASSLATGTTWGNTEAFF.

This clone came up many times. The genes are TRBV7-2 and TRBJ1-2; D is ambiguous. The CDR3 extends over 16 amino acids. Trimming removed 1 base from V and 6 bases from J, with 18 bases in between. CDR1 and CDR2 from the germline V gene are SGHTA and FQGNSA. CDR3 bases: TGTGCCAGCAGCTTAGGGCGTACGGAACCAACTAATGGCTACACCTTC. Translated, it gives CASSLGRTEPTNGYTF.

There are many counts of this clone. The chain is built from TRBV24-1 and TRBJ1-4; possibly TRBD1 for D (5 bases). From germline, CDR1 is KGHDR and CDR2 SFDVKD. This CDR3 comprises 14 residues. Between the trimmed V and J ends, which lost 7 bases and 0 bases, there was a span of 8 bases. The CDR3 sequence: CATRGDATNEKLFF. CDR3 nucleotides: TGTGCCACCAGGGGGGATGCAACTAATGAAAAACTGTTTTTT.

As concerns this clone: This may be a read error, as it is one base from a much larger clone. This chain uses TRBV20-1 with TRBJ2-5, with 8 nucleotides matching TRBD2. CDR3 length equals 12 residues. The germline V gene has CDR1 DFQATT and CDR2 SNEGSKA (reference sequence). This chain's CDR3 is CMLAGGAETQYF. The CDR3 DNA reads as TGCATGCTAGCGGGTGGAGCAGAGACCCAGTACTTC.